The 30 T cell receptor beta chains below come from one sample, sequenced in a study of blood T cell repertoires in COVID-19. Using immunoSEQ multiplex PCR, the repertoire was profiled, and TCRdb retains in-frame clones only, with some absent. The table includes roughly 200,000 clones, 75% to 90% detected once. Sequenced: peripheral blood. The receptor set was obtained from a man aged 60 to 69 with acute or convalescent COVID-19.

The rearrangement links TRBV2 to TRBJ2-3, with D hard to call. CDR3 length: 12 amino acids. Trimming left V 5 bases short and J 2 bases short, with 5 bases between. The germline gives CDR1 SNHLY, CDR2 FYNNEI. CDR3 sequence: CASSRLTDTQYF. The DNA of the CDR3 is TGTGCCAGCAGTCGACTCACAGATACGCAGTATTTT.

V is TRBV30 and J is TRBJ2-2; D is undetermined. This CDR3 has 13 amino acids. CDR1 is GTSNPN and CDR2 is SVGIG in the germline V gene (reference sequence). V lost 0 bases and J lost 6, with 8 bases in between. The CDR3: CAWSVRVPGELFF. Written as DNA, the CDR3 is TGTGCCTGGAGTGTACGGGTTCCCGGGGAGCTGTTTTTT. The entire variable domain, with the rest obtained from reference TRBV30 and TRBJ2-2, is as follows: SQTIHQWPATLVQPVGSPLSLECTVEGTSNPNLYWYRQAAGRGLQLLFYSVGIGQISSEVPQNLSASRPQDRQFILSSKKLLLSDSGFYLCAWSVRVPGELFFGEGSRLTVL.

As DNA, the CDR3 is TGTGCCAGTTCTCACGGGAGGGGGACAGCCGGAAACACCATATATTTT. It encodes CASSHGRGTAGNTIYF. The genes are TRBV19 and TRBJ1-3; 7 nucleotides align to TRBD1. Unmatched junction bases numbered 14, after V lost 8 bases and J lost 4 bases. CDR1 is LNHDA, CDR2 SQIVND, per germline (reference sequence). The CDR3 sequence is 16 residues long.

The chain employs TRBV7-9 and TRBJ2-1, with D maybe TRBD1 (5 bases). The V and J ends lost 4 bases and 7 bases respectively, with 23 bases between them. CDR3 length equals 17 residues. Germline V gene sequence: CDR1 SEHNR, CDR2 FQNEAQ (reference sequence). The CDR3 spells CASSYRGQTLGANEQFF. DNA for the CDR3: TGTGCCAGCAGCTATAGAGGACAAACCCTAGGGGCTAATGAGCAGTTCTTC.

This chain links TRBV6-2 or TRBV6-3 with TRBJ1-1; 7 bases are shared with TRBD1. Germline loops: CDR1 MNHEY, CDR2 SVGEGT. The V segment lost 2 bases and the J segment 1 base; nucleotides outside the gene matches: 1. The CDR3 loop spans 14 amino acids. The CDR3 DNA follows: TGTGCCAGCAGTTACGGGACAGCGAACACTGAAGCTTTCTTT. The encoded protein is CASSYGTANTEAFF.

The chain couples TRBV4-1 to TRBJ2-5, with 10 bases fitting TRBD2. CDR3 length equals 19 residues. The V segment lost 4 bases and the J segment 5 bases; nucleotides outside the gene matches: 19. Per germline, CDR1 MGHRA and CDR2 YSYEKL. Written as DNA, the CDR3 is TGCGCCAGCAGCCTAAGGGGTCTCCTAGCGGGAGTTAGACTTGAGACCCAGTACTTC. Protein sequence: CASSLRGLLAGVRLETQYF.

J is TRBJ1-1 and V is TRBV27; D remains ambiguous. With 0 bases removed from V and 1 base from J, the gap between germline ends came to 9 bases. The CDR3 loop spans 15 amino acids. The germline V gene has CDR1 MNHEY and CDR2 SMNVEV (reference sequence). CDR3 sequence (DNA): TGTGCCAGCAGTTTATCGGGGAGCGGGAACACTGAAGCTTTCTTT. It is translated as CASSLSGSGNTEAFF.

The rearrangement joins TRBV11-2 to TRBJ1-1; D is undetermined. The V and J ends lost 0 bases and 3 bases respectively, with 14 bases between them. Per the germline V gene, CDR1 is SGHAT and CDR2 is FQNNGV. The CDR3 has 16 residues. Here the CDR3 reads CASSLDIGGHDTEAFF. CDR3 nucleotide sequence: TGTGCCAGCAGCTTAGATATAGGAGGGCATGACACTGAAGCTTTCTTT.

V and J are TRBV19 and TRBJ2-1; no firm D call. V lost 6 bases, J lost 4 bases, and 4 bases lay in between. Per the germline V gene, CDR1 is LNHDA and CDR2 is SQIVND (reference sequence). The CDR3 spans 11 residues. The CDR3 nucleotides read TGTGCCAGTAGCTTTTACAATGAGCAGTTCTTC. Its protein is CASSFYNEQFF.

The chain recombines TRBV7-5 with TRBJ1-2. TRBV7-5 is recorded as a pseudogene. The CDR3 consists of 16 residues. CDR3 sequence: CARSFTTSSGDYGYTF. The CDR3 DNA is TGTGCCAGAAGCTTCACGACTTCTTCGGGGGATTATGGCTACACCTTC.

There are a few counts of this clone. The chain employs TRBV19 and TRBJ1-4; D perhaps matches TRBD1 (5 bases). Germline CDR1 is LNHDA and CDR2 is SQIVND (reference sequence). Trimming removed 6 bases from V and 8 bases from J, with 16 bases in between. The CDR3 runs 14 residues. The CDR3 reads CASRIPGLGEKLFF. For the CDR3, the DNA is TGTGCCAGTAGGATACCGGGACTCGGGGAAAAACTGTTTTTT.

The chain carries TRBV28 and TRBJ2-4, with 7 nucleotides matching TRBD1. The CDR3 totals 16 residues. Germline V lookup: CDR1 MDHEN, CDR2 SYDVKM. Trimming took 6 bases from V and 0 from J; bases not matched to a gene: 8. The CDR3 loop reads CASRTTGALAKNIQYF. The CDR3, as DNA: TGTGCCAGCAGGACTACAGGGGCCTTAGCCAAAAACATTCAGTACTTC.

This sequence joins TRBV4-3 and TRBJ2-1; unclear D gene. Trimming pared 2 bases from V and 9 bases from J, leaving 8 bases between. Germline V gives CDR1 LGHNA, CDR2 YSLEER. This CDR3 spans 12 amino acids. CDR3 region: CASSQLGSEQFF. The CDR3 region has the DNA TGCGCCAGCAGCCAACTAGGTAGTGAGCAGTTCTTC.

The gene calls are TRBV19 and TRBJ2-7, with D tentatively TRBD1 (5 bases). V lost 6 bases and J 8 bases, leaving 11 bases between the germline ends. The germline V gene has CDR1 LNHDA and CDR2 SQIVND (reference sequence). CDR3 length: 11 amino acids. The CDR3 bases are TGTGCCAGTAGCGGGTTGGGGCAGCAGTACTTC. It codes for CASSGLGQQYF.

The CDR3, as DNA: TGCAGCGATCGACAGGGCGGTGAGACCCAGTACTTC. This sequence encodes CSDRQGGETQYF. This rearrangement joins TRBV29-1 to TRBJ2-5; TRBD1 aligns across 7 bases. The CDR3 has 12 amino acids. Germline V CDR1 and CDR2: SQVTM, ANQGSEA. Losses at the gene ends were 7 bases for V and 5 bases for J; bases not matched to a gene: 7. Based on the CDR3 plus reference TRBV29-1 and TRBJ2-5, the full variable domain is SAVISQKPSRDICQRGTSLTIQCQVDSQVTMMFWYRQQPGQSLTLIATANQGSEATYESGFVIDKFPISRPNLTFSTLTVSNMSPEDSSIYLCSDRQGGETQYFGPGTRLLVL.

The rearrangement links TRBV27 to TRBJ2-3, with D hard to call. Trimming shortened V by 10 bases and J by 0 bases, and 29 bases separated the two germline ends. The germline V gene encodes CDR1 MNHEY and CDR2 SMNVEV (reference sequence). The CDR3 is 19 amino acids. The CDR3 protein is CAIRRRSTPFNYSTDTQYF. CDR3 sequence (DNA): TGTGCCATCCGACGTAGGAGCACTCCATTTAACTATAGCACAGATACGCAGTATTTT.

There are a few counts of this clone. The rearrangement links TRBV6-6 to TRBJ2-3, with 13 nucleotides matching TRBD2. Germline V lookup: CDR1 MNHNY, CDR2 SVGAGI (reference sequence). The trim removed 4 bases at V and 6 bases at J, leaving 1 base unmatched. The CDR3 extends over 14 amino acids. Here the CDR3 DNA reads TGTGCCAGCAGTTTGACTAGCGGGAGGGATACGCAGTATTTT. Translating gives CASSLTSGRDTQYF.

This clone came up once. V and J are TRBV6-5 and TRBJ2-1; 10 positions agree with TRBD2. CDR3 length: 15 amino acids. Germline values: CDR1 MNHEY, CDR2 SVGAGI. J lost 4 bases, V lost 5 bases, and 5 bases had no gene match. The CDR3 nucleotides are TGTGCCAGCAGTCACCCTAGCGGGGGATACAATGAGCAGTTCTTC. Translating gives CASSHPSGGYNEQFF.

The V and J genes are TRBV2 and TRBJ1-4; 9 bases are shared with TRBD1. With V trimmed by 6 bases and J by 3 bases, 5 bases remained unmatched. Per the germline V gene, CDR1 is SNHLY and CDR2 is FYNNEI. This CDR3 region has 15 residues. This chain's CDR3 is CASRKDRGANEKLFF. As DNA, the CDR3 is TGTGCCAGCAGAAAGGACAGGGGTGCTAATGAAAAACTGTTTTTT.

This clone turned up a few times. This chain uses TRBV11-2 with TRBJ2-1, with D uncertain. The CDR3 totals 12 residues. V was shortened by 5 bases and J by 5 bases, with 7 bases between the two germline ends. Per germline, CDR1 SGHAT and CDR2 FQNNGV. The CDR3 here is CASSIYNNEQFF. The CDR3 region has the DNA TGTGCCAGCAGCATCTATAACAATGAGCAGTTCTTC.

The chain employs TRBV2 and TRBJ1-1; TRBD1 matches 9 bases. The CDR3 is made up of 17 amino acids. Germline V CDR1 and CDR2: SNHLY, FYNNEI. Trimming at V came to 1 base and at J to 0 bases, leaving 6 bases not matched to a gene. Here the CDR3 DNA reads TGTGCCAGCAGTGAAGGGAGGGGGACAGGGATGAACACTGAAGCTTTCTTT. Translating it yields CASSEGRGTGMNTEAFF.

For the CDR3, the DNA is TGTGCCAGCAGCGCAAGAGGACCAGGACAGGGGCCTGACTACGAGCAGTACTTC. Its protein is CASSARGPGQGPDYEQYF. The V gene is TRBV7-2, the J gene TRBJ2-7; 9 bases are a match to TRBD1. This CDR3 comprises 18 residues. Trimming cost V 5 bases and J 3 bases; bases outside gene matches: 17. Germline V gene lookup returns CDR1 SGHTA and CDR2 FQGNSA.

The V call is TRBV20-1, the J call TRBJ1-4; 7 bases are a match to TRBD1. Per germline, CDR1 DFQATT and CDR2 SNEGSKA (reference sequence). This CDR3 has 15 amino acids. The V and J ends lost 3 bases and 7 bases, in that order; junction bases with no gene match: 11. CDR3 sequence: CSASPTGQVGEKLFF. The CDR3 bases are TGCAGTGCTAGTCCCACCGGACAGGTGGGTGAAAAACTGTTTTTT.

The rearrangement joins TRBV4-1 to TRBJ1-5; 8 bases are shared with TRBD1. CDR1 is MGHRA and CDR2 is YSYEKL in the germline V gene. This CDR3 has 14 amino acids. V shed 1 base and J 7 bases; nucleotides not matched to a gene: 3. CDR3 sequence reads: CASSQGQGRQPQHF. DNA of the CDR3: TGCGCCAGCAGCCAAGGACAGGGGAGGCAGCCCCAGCATTTT.

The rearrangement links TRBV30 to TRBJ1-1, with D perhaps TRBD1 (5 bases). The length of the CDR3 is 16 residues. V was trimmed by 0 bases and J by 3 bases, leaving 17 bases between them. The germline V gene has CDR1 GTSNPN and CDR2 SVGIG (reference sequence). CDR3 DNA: TGTGCCTGGAGTGTACGTATCACAGGACCCCACACTGAAGCTTTCTTT. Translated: CAWSVRITGPHTEAFF.

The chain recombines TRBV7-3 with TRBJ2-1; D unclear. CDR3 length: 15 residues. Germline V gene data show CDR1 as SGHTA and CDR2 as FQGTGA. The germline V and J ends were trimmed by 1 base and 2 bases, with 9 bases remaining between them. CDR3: CASSLSSSAYNEQFF. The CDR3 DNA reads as TGTGCCAGCAGCTTAAGTAGCAGCGCCTACAATGAGCAGTTCTTC.

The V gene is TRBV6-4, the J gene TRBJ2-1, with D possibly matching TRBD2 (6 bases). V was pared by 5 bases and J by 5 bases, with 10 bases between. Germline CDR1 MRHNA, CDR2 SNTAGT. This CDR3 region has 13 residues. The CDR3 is CASSREFNNEQFF. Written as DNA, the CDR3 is TGTGCCAGCAGTCGGGAGTTCAACAATGAGCAGTTCTTC.

CDR3 nucleotides: TGTGCCAGCAGCCCCTTATGGACTAGCGGCAATGAGCAGTTCTTC. This codes for CASSPLWTSGNEQFF. The chain carries TRBV3-1 (or the pseudogene TRBV3-2) and TRBJ2-1; 10 bases align to TRBD2. Unmatched junction bases numbered 6, after V lost 4 bases and J lost 6 bases. Per the germline V gene, CDR1 is LGHDT and CDR2 is YNNKEL (reference sequence). This CDR3 region has 15 residues.

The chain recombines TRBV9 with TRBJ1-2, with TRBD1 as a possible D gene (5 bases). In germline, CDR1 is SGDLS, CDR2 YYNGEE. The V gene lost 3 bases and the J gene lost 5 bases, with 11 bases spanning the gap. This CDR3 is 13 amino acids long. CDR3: CASSGGRAYGYTF. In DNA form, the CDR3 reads TGTGCCAGCAGCGGGGGCAGGGCTTATGGCTACACCTTC.

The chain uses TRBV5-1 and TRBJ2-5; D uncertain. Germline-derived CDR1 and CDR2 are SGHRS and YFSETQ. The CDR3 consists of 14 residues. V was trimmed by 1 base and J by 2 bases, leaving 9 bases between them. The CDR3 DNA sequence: TGCGCCAGCAGCTTGCAATCAGGACAAGAGACCCAGTACTTC. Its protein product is CASSLQSGQETQYF. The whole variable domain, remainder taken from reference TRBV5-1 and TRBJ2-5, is KAGVTQTPRYLIKTRGQQVTLSCSPISGHRSVSWYQQTPGQGLQFLFEYFSETQRNKGNFPGRFSGRQFSNSRSEMNVSTLELGDSALYLCASSLQSGQETQYFGPGTRLLVL.